The T cell receptor (beta chain) described here comes from a study of response to subunit inactivated influenza vaccine. TCRdb passed the RT-PCR reads through MiXCR, listing each CDR3 protein once. The sample contains about 570,000 distinct CDR3 sequences, about 10% of which appear only once. Trimming removed 3 bases from V and 2 bases from J; junction bases left unmatched: 7. The CDR3 spans 16 residues. CDR1 is SEHNR, CDR2 FQNEAQ, per germline (reference sequence). This sample also belongs to another study, concerning T cells expressing NK-cell markers. From that paper: UMI-tagged 5'RACE template switching yielded the TCR beta cDNA.

The sequence came from a man aged 45-65 years who received an inactivated influenza vaccine. This chain joins TRBV7-9 and TRBJ2-7; 10 bases are shared with TRBD1. This material consisted of PBMCs from blood, taken on the day of vaccination. CDR3 sequence: CASSFGQGGEPYEQYF. DNA of the CDR3: TGTGCCAGCAGCTTCGGACAGGGGGGAGAACCCTACGAGCAGTACTTC.